A single sample gave rise to the 7 T cell receptor beta chains below, sequenced in a study of cytomegalovirus exposure and HLA in healthy donors. The PCR was carried out with 60 Vbeta primers and 13 Jbeta primers. The repertoire was sequenced with immunoSEQ multiplex PCR; TCRdb's copy has only in-frame clones and lacks some. The profile shows 180,000 or so clones, 82% of them singletons. Sample: PBMCs. These receptors were taken from a boy aged 2 to 9 in good health and CMV-seronegative.

This chain connects TRBV5-1 to TRBJ2-5; TRBD2 matches at 7 bases. The germline V gene encodes CDR1 SGHRS and CDR2 YFSETQ. With V trimmed by 1 base and J by 7 bases, 7 bases remained unmatched. The length of the CDR3 is 14 residues. CDR3 sequence reads: CASSLSPREGTQYF. In DNA form, the CDR3 reads TGCGCCAGCAGCTTGAGCCCCAGGGAGGGGACCCAGTACTTC.

The rearrangement joins TRBV6-5 to TRBJ1-6, with TRBD1 as a possible D gene (6 bases). The germline V and J ends were trimmed by 6 bases and 4 bases, with 7 bases remaining between them. CDR1 MNHEY and CDR2 SVGAGI come from the germline V gene. This CDR3 has 13 residues. The CDR3 coding sequence is TGTGCCAGCAGGACAGGATATAATTCACCCCTCCACTTT. Amino acid sequence: CASRTGYNSPLHF.

The V call is TRBV5-8, the J call TRBJ2-1; TRBD1 matches at 11 bases. The CDR3 extends over 15 amino acids. J lost 7 bases, V lost 4 bases, and 7 bases had no gene match. Germline-derived CDR1 and CDR2 are SGHTS and YDEGEE. CDR3: CASSITGTGGNEQFF. The CDR3 DNA follows: TGTGCCAGCAGCATCACCGGGACAGGGGGTAATGAGCAGTTCTTC.

This clone was seen once. The gene calls are TRBV13 and TRBJ1-1; possible D gene TRBD1, 5 bases. The germline gives CDR1 PRHDT, CDR2 FYEKMQ (reference sequence). Trimming took 3 bases from V and 1 from J, leaving 9 bases between them. This CDR3 is built from 14 residues. CDR3 protein: CASSLAGRNTEAFF. The CDR3 region has the DNA TGTGCCAGCAGCTTGGCGGGACGGAACACTGAAGCTTTCTTT.

The V and J genes are TRBV2 and TRBJ2-1; D call uncertain. Trimming cost V 6 bases and J 5 bases, with 8 bases left between them. The germline gives CDR1 SNHLY, CDR2 FYNNEI. The CDR3 has 12 amino acids. The CDR3 bases are TGTGCCAGCAGGGGCTGGAACAATGAGCAGTTCTTC. This translates into CASRGWNNEQFF.

The chain combines TRBV6-5 with TRBJ1-2, with D tentatively TRBD1 (5 bases). CDR1 is MNHEY, CDR2 SVGAGI, per germline. This CDR3 spans 12 amino acids. V was pared by 9 bases and J by 8 bases, with 16 bases between. The CDR3: CASTGGTGGYTF. CDR3 DNA sequence: TGTGCCAGTACGGGGGGGACTGGAGGCTACACCTTC.

The gene calls are TRBV6-5 and TRBJ2-3; 8 nucleotides line up with TRBD2. The CDR3 runs 15 residues. The V and J ends lost 4 bases and 3 bases, in that order; junction bases with no gene match: 6. Germline V gives CDR1 MNHEY, CDR2 SVGAGI. The DNA of the CDR3 is TGTGCCAGCAGTTCCTCTCCGGGGGGGACAGATACGCAGTATTTT. Translating it yields CASSSSPGGTDTQYF.